A single sample gave rise to the 26 T cell receptor beta chains below, sequenced in a study of healthy donors' naive CD4 and CD8 T cells. Starting from approximately 500 ng of total RNA, TCR libraries were made with linear amplification. TCRdb reanalysed the reads using MiXCR and keeps one entry per CDR3 protein. The table includes around 180,000 distinct CDR3 sequences, around 70% detected once. The sequencing input was naive CD4+ and CD8+ T cells sorted from blood, pooled from several donors. The source of these receptors is a pool of human donors in good health; the sample pools cells from several healthy donors.

The V call is TRBV6-2 or TRBV6-3, the J call TRBJ2-7; 8 bases line up with TRBD1. Germline V gene data show CDR1 as MNHEY and CDR2 as SVGEGT. J lost 0 bases, V lost 5 bases, and 3 bases had no gene match. This CDR3 has 14 amino acids. The CDR3 sequence: CASSTGTGSYEQYF. In DNA form, the CDR3 reads TGTGCCAGCAGTACCGGGACAGGCTCCTACGAGCAGTACTTC.

The rearrangement uses TRBV19 and TRBJ2-1; 10 bases align to TRBD2. Germline V gene data show CDR1 as LNHDA and CDR2 as SQIVND (reference sequence). This CDR3 has 16 residues. V was clipped by 4 bases and J by 8 bases; unmatched bases: 11. The CDR3 DNA sequence: TGTGCCAGTAGTAGAAGTCCGGGACTAGCGTCGGATGAGCAGTTCTTC. This codes for CASSRSPGLASDEQFF.

This chain links TRBV29-1 with TRBJ2-7, with 10 bases matching TRBD2. The CDR3 runs 16 residues. CDR1 and CDR2 (germline): SQVTM, ANQGSEA. The J segment lost 4 bases and the V segment lost 1 base, leaving 10 bases of the junction unmatched. The CDR3 DNA sequence: TGCAGCGTTGAAGGGTTGGCTAGCGGGAGTGGTTACGAGCAGTACTTC. Translation: CSVEGLASGSGYEQYF.

The chain couples TRBV29-1 to TRBJ2-7, with D perhaps matching TRBD1 or TRBD2 (6 bases each). Trimming took off 2 bases at V and 0 bases at J, with 14 bases between the two ends. The germline gives CDR1 SQVTM, CDR2 ANQGSEA. CDR3 length equals 15 residues. For the CDR3, the DNA is TGCAGCGTTGAATCCCCAAGGGGGGTCTCCTACGAGCAGTACTTC. As protein: CSVESPRGVSYEQYF.

The rearrangement links TRBV2 to TRBJ1-1, with D perhaps TRBD1 (5 bases). The V end lost 5 bases, the J end lost 11 bases, and 12 bases lay between the germline ends. Germline-derived CDR1 and CDR2 are SNHLY and FYNNEI. The CDR3 totals 11 residues. The DNA for the CDR3 is TGTGCCAGCAGTACCCAGGGTGAGGCTTTCTTT. Its translation is CASSTQGEAFF. Combining the CDR3 with reference TRBV2 and TRBJ1-1 gives the whole variable domain EPEVTQTPSHQVTQMGQEVILRCVPISNHLYFYWYRQILGQKVEFLVSFYNNEISEKSEIFDDQFSVERPDGSNFTLKIRSTKLEDSAMYFCASSTQGEAFFGQGTRLTVV.

The chain recombines TRBV5-5 with TRBJ2-7, with 9 bases fitting TRBD1. Germline lookup yields CDR1 SGHKS and CDR2 YYEKEE (reference sequence). CDR3 length: 16 amino acids. The J segment lost 5 bases and the V segment lost 2 bases, leaving 11 bases of the junction unmatched. The CDR3 here is CASSFINGQGRHEQYF. As DNA, the CDR3 is TGTGCCAGCAGCTTTATAAACGGACAGGGGAGACACGAGCAGTACTTC.

The rearrangement uses TRBV5-6 and TRBJ1-1, with 7 positions matching TRBD1. Germline values: CDR1 SGHDT, CDR2 YYEEEE. The CDR3 contains 14 residues. Losses at the gene ends were 5 bases for V and 5 bases for J; bases not matched to a gene: 9. The CDR3 protein is CASRVMTGRTEAFF. DNA for the CDR3: TGTGCCAGCAGAGTTATGACAGGGAGGACTGAAGCTTTCTTT.

The chain is built from TRBV29-1 and TRBJ2-3, with TRBD2 identical over 7 bases. Germline lookup yields CDR1 SQVTM and CDR2 ANQGSEA. The CDR3 totals 12 residues. The J segment lost 1 base and the V segment lost 7 bases, leaving 2 bases of the junction unmatched. CDR3 sequence reads: CSGEGGTDTQYF. CDR3 sequence (DNA): TGCAGCGGGGAGGGAGGCACAGATACGCAGTATTTT.

J is TRBJ2-7 and V is TRBV20-1; TRBD2 matches at 10 bases. The germline V gene has CDR1 DFQATT and CDR2 SNEGSKA (reference sequence). CDR3 length: 13 amino acids. The CDR3 DNA reads TGCAGGGGAGCGGGAGGGCTTGGCTACGAGCAGTACTTC. Its protein product is CRGAGGLGYEQYF.

The J gene is TRBJ1-2, the V gene TRBV6-5, with 9 positions matching TRBD1. The CDR3 extends over 15 amino acids. V shed 4 bases and J 2 bases; nucleotides not matched to a gene: 5. Germline CDR1 and CDR2: MNHEY and SVGAGI. The CDR3 DNA follows: TGTGCCAGCAGTTCTTCCGGGACAGGGAACTATGGCTACACCTTC. Residues: CASSSSGTGNYGYTF.

The chain links TRBV5-5 to TRBJ1-5; possible D gene TRBD1, 5 bases. The germline gives CDR1 SGHKS, CDR2 YYEKEE (reference sequence). There are 14 residues in the CDR3. V lost 4 bases and J 0 bases, leaving 8 bases between the germline ends. The CDR3 bases are TGTGCCAGCAGCACGACAGTTAGCAATCAGCCCCAGCATTTT. It is translated as CASSTTVSNQPQHF.

J is TRBJ2-3 and V is TRBV30; the D gene is possibly TRBD2 (6 bases). This CDR3 comprises 14 residues. Germline V gene data show CDR1 as GTSNPN and CDR2 as SVGIG (reference sequence). CDR3 in DNA: TGTGCTTTCCGCCGTGCGGGGAACACAGATACGCAGTATTTT. This sequence encodes CAFRRAGNTDTQYF.

The chain joins TRBV29-1 to TRBJ1-2, with D hard to call. Germline CDR1 and CDR2: SQVTM and ANQGSEA. V lost 0 bases to trimming and J lost 1 base, with 6 bases between them. The CDR3 is 13 amino acids. In DNA, the CDR3 is TGCAGCGTTGAAGATCAGCGTAACTATGGCTACACCTTC. Its protein is CSVEDQRNYGYTF.

This clonotype was seen just once. This sequence joins TRBV19 and TRBJ1-6, with a weak D call TRBD1 (6 bases). Germline values: CDR1 LNHDA, CDR2 SQIVND (reference sequence). The germline V and J ends were trimmed by 5 bases and 10 bases, with 15 bases remaining between them. The CDR3 runs 14 residues. CDR3 sequence reads: CASSYQGLSSPLHF. DNA for the CDR3: TGTGCCAGTAGTTATCAGGGGCTTTCCTCACCCCTCCACTTT.

This clonotype appeared once. This CDR3 reads CSVAEGASNQPQHF. The DNA of the CDR3 is TGCAGCGTGGCTGAGGGGGCGTCAAATCAGCCCCAGCATTTT. The chain is built from TRBV29-1 and TRBJ1-5; TRBD1 aligns across 7 bases. CDR3 length: 14 residues. V lost 6 bases and J lost 4; bases outside the gene matches: 9. In germline, CDR1 is SQVTM, CDR2 ANQGSEA. Complete variable domain (other parts from reference TRBV29-1 and TRBJ1-5): SAVISQKPSRDICQRGTSLTIQCQVDSQVTMMFWYRQQPGQSLTLIATANQGSEATYESGFVIDKFPISRPNLTFSTLTVSNMSPEDSSIYLCSVAEGASNQPQHFGDGTRLSIL.

V and J are TRBV29-1 and TRBJ2-7; 7 bases are a match to TRBD2. The CDR3 runs to 16 residues. Germline V gene lookup returns CDR1 SQVTM and CDR2 ANQGSEA. The V and J ends lost 0 bases and 0 bases, in that order; junction bases with no gene match: 8. The CDR3, as DNA: TGCAGCGTTGAAGAGGGGAGGGCCAGGAGCTCCTACGAGCAGTACTTC. Translating it yields CSVEEGRARSSYEQYF.

The chain combines TRBV6-2 or TRBV6-3 with TRBJ1-1; D unresolved. CDR1 and CDR2 from the germline V gene are MNHEY and SVGEGT. CDR3 size: 15 residues. The V end was cut by 4 bases, the J end by 7 bases, with 19 bases between. CDR3 residues: CASSFNTVRSNEAFF. In DNA, the CDR3 is TGTGCCAGCAGTTTCAATACAGTGAGGAGTAATGAAGCTTTCTTT.

The chain uses TRBV4-2 and TRBJ1-3; 8 bases line up with TRBD1. Germline-derived CDR1 and CDR2 are LGHNA and YNFKEQ. This CDR3 has 16 residues. Germline trimming cut 4 bases from V and 0 bases from J; bases unmatched to any gene: 5. DNA of the CDR3: TGTGCCAGCAGCCGGGACAGGCTAAGCTCTGGAAACACCATATATTTT. Its protein is CASSRDRLSSGNTIYF.

This clonotype was recorded a few times. This CDR3 reads CSVELAGTDTQYF. The CDR3 bases are TGCAGCGTTGAACTAGCGGGCACAGATACGCAGTATTTT. The V and J genes are TRBV29-1 and TRBJ2-3, with 7 bases aligning to TRBD2. This CDR3 contains 13 residues. V trimming: 2 bases; J trimming: 1 base; junction bases outside the gene matches: 0. CDR1 and CDR2 from the germline V gene are SQVTM and ANQGSEA.

The chain is built from TRBV19 and TRBJ2-1; D not certain. Germline V gene data show CDR1 as LNHDA and CDR2 as SQIVND (reference sequence). V lost 0 bases and J lost 2, with 2 bases in between. The length of the CDR3 is 13 residues. The CDR3 DNA reads as TGTGCCAGTAGTATAGACGCCTACAATGAGCAGTTCTTC. Translation: CASSIDAYNEQFF.

The chain couples TRBV6-5 to TRBJ2-5, with a possible D match to TRBD1 (6 bases). V dropped 0 bases and J dropped 7 bases, with 6 bases sitting between them. CDR3 length equals 12 residues. Germline CDR1 MNHEY, CDR2 SVGAGI. CDR3 amino acids: CASSYSTGTQYF. The CDR3 coding sequence is TGTGCCAGCAGTTACTCGACAGGGACCCAGTACTTC.

The chain uses TRBV5-6 and TRBJ2-5; a weak D match, TRBD2 (6 bases). The length of the CDR3 is 17 residues. Trimming pared 2 bases from V and 5 bases from J, leaving 22 bases between. Germline V gene sequence: CDR1 SGHDT, CDR2 YYEEEE. The DNA for the CDR3 is TGTGCCAGCAGCTTCCGGCCGACTAGGGATTTTTCGGAGACCCAGTACTTC. Translated: CASSFRPTRDFSETQYF. The full variable domain, with the rest looked up from reference TRBV5-6 and TRBJ2-5, is DAGVTQSPTHLIKTRGQQVTLRCSPKSGHDTVSWYQQALGQGPQFIFQYYEEEERQRGNFPDRFSGHQFPNYSSELNVNALLLGDSALYLCASSFRPTRDFSETQYFGPGTRLLVL.

The V and J genes are TRBV29-1 and TRBJ1-1; 7 positions match TRBD1. The trim removed 6 bases at V and 6 bases at J, leaving 7 bases unmatched. The CDR3 totals 12 residues. Germline CDR1 and CDR2: SQVTM and ANQGSEA. CDR3 DNA sequence: TGCAGCGTGAGGGGACAGCACCCTGAAGCTTTCTTT. This translates into CSVRGQHPEAFF.

This clonotype was found once. The V and J genes are TRBV29-1 and TRBJ2-7; the match to TRBD2 covers 10 bases. Looked up from germline, CDR1 is SQVTM and CDR2 is ANQGSEA. This CDR3 has 15 residues. Trimming took 0 bases from V and 4 from J; bases not matched to a gene: 6. DNA of the CDR3: TGCAGCGTTGAAGAGCGACTAGCGGGCTTGTACGAGCAGTACTTC. Amino acids: CSVEERLAGLYEQYF.

J is TRBJ1-1 and V is TRBV18; the match to TRBD1 covers 8 bases. The CDR3 loop spans 13 amino acids. V trimming: 2 bases; J trimming: 4 bases; junction bases outside the gene matches: 0. Per germline, CDR1 KGHSH and CDR2 LQKENI. The CDR3 region is CASSPTGGTEAFF. In DNA form, the CDR3 reads TGTGCCAGCTCACCAACAGGGGGCACTGAAGCTTTCTTT.

There are a few counts of this clonotype. This rearrangement joins TRBV20-1 to TRBJ2-1; D not resolved. V was cut by 3 bases and J by 11 bases, with 23 bases left in between. CDR1 is DFQATT, CDR2 SNEGSKA, per germline (reference sequence). This CDR3 comprises 15 residues. CDR3 sequence: CSASILGGFEQKQFF. The CDR3 DNA is TGCAGTGCTAGTATTCTGGGTGGTTTCGAGCAAAAGCAGTTCTTC.